This TCR beta chain originates from a study of shared clonotypes between healthy human individuals. Points from the study as a whole: Blood was the only sampled material, and tissue repertoires likely differ.

In regard to this clone: Its antigen is undetermined.

Produced via immunoSEQ multiplex PCR; TCRdb's table is partial and in-frame only. The sample records fewer than 600,000 clones, roughly three quarters being singletons. The CDR3 is 13 amino acids. With 7 bases removed from V and 5 bases from J, the gap between germline ends came to 12 bases. CDR1 is MNHEY and CDR2 is SVGAGI in the germline V gene. The sequenced material came from PBMCs. This chain connects TRBV6-5 to TRBJ1-5; D might be TRBD1 (6 bases). This receptor was obtained from a woman in her 40s in good health. Some clones in this sample may be carry-over from other donors' samples. The DNA of the CDR3 is TGTGCCAGCACAAGGGGGGGGGATCAGCCCCAGCATTTT. Translated: CASTRGGDQPQHF.